Sequencing of this T cell receptor beta chain was carried out in a study of neoadjuvant anti-PD-1 for oral cavity cancer. Study-wide results and caveats: Higher pretreatment Treg/Th17 ratios tracked higher pretreatment blood clonality.

Germline V CDR1 and CDR2: SGHTA, FQGNSA. The CDR3 loop spans 13 amino acids. Trimming removed 2 bases from V and 2 bases from J, with 7 bases in between. Measured with immunoSEQ multiplex PCR; TCRdb has only the in-frame clones, and not every one. The sample includes 30,000 to 40,000 clones, approximately 87% seen only once; the top ten take 3.5%. Patients had HPV-negative, locally advanced oral cavity squamous cell carcinoma. Points on this clone: Its antigen is not known.

The material was PBMCs, obtained before nivolumab (anti-PD-1) treatment. This receptor was taken from a person aged 35 to 85 with oral cavity squamous cell carcinoma. This chain uses TRBV7-2 with TRBJ2-7; unclear D gene. The CDR3: CASSLLTAYEQYF. CDR3 bases: TGTGCCAGCAGCTTACTCACAGCCTACGAGCAGTACTTC.